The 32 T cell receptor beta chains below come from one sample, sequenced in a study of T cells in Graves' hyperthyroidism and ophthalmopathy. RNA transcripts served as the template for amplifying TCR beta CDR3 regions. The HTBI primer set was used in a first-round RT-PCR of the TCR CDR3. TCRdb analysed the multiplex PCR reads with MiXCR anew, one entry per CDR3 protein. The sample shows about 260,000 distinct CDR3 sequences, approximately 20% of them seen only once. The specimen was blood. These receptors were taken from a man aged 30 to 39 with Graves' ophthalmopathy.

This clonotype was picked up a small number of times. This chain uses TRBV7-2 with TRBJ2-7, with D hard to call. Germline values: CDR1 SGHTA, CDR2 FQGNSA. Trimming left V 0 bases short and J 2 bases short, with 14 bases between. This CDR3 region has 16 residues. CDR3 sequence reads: CASSLASPTPAYEQYF. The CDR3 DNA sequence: TGTGCCAGCAGCTTAGCTTCTCCGACTCCTGCCTACGAGCAGTACTTC. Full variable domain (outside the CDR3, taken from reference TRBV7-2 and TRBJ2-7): GAGVSQSPSNKVTEKGKDVELRCDPISGHTALYWYRQSLGQGLEFLIYFQGNSAPDKSGLPSDRFSAERTGGSVSTLTIQRTQQEDSAVYLCASSLASPTPAYEQYFGPGTRLTVT.

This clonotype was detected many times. CDR3 protein: CASSQGRQRYEQYF. The CDR3 coding sequence is TGTGCCAGCAGCCAAGGTCGACAGCGCTACGAGCAGTACTTC. The V gene is TRBV3-1, the J gene TRBJ2-7, with D perhaps matching TRBD1 (5 bases). This CDR3 is built from 14 residues. Trimming took 1 base from V and 3 from J, leaving 10 bases between them. CDR1 is LGHDT and CDR2 is YNNKEL in the germline V gene (reference sequence).

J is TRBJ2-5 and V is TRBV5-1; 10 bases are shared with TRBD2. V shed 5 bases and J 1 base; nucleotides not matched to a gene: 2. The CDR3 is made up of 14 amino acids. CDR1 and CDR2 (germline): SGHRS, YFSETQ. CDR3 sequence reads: CASRGTSAQETQYF. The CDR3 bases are TGCGCCAGCAGGGGGACTAGCGCCCAAGAGACCCAGTACTTC.

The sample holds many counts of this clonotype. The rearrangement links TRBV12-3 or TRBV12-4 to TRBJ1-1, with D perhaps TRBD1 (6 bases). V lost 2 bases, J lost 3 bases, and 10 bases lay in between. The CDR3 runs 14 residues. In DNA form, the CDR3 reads TGTGCCAGCAGTTTAAGGGGGGGCCACACTGAAGCTTTCTTT. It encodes CASSLRGGHTEAFF.

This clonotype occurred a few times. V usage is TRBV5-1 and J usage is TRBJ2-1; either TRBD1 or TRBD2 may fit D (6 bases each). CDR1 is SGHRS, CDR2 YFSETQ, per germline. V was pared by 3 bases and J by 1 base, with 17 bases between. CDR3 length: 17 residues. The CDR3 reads CASSWGPTGESYNEQFF. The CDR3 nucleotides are TGCGCCAGCAGCTGGGGGCCCACGGGGGAGTCCTACAATGAGCAGTTCTTC.

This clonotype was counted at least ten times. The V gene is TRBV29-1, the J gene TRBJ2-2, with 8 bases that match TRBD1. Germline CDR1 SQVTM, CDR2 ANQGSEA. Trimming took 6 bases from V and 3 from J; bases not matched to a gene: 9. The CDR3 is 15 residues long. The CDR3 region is CSVPTGGLDTGELFF. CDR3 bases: TGCAGCGTACCCACAGGGGGGCTGGACACCGGGGAGCTGTTTTTT.

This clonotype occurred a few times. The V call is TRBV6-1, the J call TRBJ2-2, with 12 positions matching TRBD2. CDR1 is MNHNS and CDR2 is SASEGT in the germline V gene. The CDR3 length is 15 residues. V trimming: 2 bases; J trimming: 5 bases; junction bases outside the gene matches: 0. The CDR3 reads CASSELAGGTGELFF. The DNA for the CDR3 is TGTGCCAGCAGTGAACTAGCGGGAGGGACCGGGGAGCTGTTTTTT.

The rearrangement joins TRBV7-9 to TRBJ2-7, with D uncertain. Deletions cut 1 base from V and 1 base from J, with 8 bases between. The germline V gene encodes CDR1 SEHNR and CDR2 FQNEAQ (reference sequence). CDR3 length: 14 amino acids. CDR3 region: CASSLDWLSYEQYF. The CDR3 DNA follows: TGTGCCAGCAGCTTAGACTGGTTATCCTACGAGCAGTACTTC.

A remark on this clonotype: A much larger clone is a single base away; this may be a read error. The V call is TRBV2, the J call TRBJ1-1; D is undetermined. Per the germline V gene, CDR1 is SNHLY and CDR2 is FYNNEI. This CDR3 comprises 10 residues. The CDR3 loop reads CASGEAEAFF. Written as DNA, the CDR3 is TGTGCCAGCGGTGAAGCGGAAGCTTTCTTT.

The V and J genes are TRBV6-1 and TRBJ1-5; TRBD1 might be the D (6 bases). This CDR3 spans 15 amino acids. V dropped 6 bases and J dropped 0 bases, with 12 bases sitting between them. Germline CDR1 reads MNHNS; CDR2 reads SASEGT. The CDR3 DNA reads TGTGCCAGCAGCAGAGACAGGAATAGCAATCAGCCCCAGCATTTT. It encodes CASSRDRNSNQPQHF.

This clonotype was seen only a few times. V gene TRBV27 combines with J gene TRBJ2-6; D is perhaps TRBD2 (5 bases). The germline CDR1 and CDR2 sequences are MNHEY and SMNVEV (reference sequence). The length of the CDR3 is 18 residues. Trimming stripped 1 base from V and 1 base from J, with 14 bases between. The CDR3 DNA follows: TGTGCCAGCAGTTTATTGGGAGATACCTTTTCTGGGGCCAACGTCCTGACTTTC. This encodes CASSLLGDTFSGANVLTF.

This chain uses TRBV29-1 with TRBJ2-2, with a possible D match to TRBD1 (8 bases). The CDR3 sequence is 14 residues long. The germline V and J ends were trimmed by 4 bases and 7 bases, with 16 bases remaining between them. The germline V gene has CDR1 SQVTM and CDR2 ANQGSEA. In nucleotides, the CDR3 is TGCAGCGTTGCAGGGGGCGGGAGTGGCGGGGAGCTGTTTTTT. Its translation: CSVAGGGSGGELFF.

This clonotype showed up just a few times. CDR3 DNA: TGTGCCAGCAGTACTCACTGGGGGGCCGAGCAGTACTTC. Protein sequence: CASSTHWGAEQYF. This chain uses TRBV11-1 with TRBJ2-7; D tentatively reads TRBD1 or TRBD2 (6 bases each). From germline, CDR1 is SGHAT and CDR2 FQDESV (reference sequence). The CDR3 covers 13 residues. V lost 6 bases to trimming and J lost 6 bases, with 15 bases between them.

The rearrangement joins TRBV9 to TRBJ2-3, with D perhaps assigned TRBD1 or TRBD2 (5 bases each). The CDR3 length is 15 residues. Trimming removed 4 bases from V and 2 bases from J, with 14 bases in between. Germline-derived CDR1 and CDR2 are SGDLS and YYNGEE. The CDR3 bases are TGTGCCAGCAGCCCCCGGGGCAGGCACACAGATACGCAGTATTTT. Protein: CASSPRGRHTDTQYF.

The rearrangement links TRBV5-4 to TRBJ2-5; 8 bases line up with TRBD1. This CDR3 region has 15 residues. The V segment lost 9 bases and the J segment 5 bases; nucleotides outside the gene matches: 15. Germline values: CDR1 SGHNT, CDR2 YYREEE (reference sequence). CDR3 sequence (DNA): TGTGCCACCCAGGGGGCCGGGGCGAATGGGGAGACCCAGTACTTC. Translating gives CATQGAGANGETQYF.

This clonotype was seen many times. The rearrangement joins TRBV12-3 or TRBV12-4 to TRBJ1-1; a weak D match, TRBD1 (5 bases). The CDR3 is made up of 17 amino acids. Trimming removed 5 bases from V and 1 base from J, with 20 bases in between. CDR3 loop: CASSPGGGRQGNTEAFF. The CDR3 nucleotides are TGTGCCAGCAGTCCCGGGGGGGGGAGGCAGGGGAACACTGAAGCTTTCTTT.

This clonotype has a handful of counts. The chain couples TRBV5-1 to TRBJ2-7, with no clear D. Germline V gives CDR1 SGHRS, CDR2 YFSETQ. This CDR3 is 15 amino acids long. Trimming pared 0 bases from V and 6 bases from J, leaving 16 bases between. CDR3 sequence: CASSLAGPPTGEQYF. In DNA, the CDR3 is TGCGCCAGCAGCTTGGCCGGGCCCCCGACGGGCGAGCAGTACTTC. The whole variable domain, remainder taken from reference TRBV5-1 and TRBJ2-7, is KAGVTQTPRYLIKTRGQQVTLSCSPISGHRSVSWYQQTPGQGLQFLFEYFSETQRNKGNFPGRFSGRQFSNSRSEMNVSTLELGDSALYLCASSLAGPPTGEQYFGPGTRLTVT.

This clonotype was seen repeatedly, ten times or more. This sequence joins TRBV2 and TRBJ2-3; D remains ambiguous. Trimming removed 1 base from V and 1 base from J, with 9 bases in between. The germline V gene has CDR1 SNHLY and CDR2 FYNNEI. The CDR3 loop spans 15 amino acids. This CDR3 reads CASSEEGIGTDTQYF. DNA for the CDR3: TGTGCCAGCAGTGAAGAAGGGATTGGCACAGATACGCAGTATTTT. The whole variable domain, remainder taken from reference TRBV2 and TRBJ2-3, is EPEVTQTPSHQVTQMGQEVILRCVPISNHLYFYWYRQILGQKVEFLVSFYNNEISEKSEIFDDQFSVERPDGSNFTLKIRSTKLEDSAMYFCASSEEGIGTDTQYFGPGTRLTVL.

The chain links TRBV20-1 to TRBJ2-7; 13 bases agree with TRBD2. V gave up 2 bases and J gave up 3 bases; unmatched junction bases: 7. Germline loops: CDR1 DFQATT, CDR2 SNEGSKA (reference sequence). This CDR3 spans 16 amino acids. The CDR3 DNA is TGCAGTGCTAGACAGCTCACTAGCGGGAGGGACTACGAGCAGTACTTC. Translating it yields CSARQLTSGRDYEQYF.

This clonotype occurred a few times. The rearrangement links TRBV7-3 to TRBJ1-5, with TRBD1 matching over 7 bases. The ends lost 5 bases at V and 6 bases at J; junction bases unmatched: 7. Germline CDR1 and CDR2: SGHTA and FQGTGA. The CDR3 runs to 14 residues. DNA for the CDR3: TGTGCCAGCAGCCAATCAGGGGGAGGTCAGCCCCAGCATTTT. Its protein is CASSQSGGGQPQHF.

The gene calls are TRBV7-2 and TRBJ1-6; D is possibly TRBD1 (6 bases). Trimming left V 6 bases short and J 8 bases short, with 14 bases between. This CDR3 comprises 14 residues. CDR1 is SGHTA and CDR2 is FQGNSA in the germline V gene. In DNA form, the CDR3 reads TGTGCCAGCAGACTACAGGGCTGGGATTCACCCCTCCACTTT. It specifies CASRLQGWDSPLHF.

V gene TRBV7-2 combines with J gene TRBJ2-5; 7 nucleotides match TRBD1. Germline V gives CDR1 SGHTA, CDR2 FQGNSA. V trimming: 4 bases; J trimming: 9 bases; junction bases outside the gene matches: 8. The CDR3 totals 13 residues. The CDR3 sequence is CASSSGTQGAQYF. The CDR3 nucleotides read TGTGCCAGCAGCTCCGGGACGCAGGGGGCCCAGTACTTC.

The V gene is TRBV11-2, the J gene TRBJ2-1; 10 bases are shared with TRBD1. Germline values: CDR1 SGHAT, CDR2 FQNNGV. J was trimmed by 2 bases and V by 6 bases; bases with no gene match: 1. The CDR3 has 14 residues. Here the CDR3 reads CASRDRGTYNEQFF. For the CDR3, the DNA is TGTGCCAGCAGGGACAGGGGGACCTACAATGAGCAGTTCTTC.

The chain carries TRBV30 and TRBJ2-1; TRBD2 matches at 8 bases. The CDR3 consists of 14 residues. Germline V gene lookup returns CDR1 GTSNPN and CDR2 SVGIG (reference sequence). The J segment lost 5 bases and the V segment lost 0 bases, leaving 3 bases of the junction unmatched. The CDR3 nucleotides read TGTGCCTGGAGTGTAGGAGCGGGAGACAATGAGCAGTTCTTC. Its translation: CAWSVGAGDNEQFF.

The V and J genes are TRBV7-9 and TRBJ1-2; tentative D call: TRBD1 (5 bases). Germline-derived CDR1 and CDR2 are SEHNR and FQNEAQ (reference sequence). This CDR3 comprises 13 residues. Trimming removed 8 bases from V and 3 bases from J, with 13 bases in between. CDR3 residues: CASSTRVDYGYTF. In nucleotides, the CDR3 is TGTGCCAGCTCCACCAGGGTTGACTATGGCTACACCTTC.

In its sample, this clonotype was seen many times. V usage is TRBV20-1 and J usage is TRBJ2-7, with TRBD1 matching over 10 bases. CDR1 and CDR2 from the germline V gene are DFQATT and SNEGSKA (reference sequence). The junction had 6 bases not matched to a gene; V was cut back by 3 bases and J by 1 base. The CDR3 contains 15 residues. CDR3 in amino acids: CSASSPGQGSYEQYF. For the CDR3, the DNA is TGCAGTGCTAGTTCCCCGGGACAGGGGTCCTACGAGCAGTACTTC.

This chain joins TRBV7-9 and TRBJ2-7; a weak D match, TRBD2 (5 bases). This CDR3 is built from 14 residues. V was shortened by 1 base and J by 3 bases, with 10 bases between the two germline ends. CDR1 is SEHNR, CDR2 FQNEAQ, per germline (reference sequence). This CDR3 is CASSLGGPGYEQYF. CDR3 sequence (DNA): TGTGCCAGCAGCTTAGGAGGGCCGGGCTACGAGCAGTACTTC.

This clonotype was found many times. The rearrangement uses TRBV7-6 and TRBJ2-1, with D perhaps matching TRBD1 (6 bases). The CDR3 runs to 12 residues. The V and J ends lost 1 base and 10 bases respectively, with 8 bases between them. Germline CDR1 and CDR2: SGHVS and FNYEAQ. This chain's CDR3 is CASSLGGTEQFF. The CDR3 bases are TGTGCCAGCAGCTTAGGTGGGACAGAGCAGTTCTTC.

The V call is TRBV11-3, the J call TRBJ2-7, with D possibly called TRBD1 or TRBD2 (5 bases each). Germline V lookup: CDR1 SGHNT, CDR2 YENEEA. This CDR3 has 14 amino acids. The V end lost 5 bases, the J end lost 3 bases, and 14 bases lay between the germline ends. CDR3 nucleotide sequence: TGTGCCAGCAGCAAAGCCGGGGCTCTCTACGAGCAGTACTTC. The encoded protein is CASSKAGALYEQYF.

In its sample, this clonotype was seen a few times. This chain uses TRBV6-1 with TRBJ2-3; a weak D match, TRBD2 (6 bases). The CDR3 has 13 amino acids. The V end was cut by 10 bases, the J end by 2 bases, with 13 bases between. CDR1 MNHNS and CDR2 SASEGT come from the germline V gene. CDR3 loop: CATRDSFTDTQYF. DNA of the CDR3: TGTGCCACCCGGGACTCCTTCACAGATACGCAGTATTTT.

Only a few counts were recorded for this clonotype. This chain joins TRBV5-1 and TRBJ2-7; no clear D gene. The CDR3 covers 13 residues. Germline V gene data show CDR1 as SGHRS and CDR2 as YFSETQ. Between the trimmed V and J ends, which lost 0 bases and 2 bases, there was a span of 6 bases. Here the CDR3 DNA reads TGCGCCAGCAGCTTGGATGCGGCCTACGAGCAGTACTTC. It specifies CASSLDAAYEQYF.

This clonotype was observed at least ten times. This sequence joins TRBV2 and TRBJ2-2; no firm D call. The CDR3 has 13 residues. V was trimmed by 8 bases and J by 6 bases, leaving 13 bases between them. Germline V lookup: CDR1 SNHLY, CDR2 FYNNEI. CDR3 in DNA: TGTGCCAGCGGGAAGGATGGACCCGGGGAGCTGTTTTTT. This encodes CASGKDGPGELFF.